The T cell receptor beta chain under discussion was sequenced for a study of T cell repertoires in cytomegalovirus infection (dated by TCRdb to between 2019 and 2020). About the investigation overall: Alongside well-studied HLA-B-restricted epitopes, the peptide stimulations were aimed at recently identified HLA-C-restricted CMV epitopes, whose presentation resists viral immunomodulation. Donor HLA type was relevant to the analysis, because carriage of CMV infection together with the matching HLA type was indicated by public TCR beta signatures. Summary of the overall study and its limitations: The ex vivo response was dominated by HLA-C-restricted CMV-specific TCR beta clonotypes, and the single most frequent clonotype in two of eight donors was supplied by these HLA-C-restricted clonotypes. In both this cohort and an independent cohort of 300 to 450 donors, the cumulative frequency of public TCR beta family members distinguished carriers of CMV infection plus the relevant HLA type.

Sequencing instrument: Illumina HiSeq 1500. TCRdb took the public reads, trimmed them with fastp at Q25, ran MiXCR for clone calling and kept in-frame beta chains. Rows with a matching CDR3 protein are joined into one entry that keeps the most common DNA and genes. The sample profile shows about a million distinct CDR3 sequences; roughly a third of them were found once. Together, the top ten hold about an eighth of the sample. The germline V gene (reference sequence) specifies SEHNR as CDR1 and FQNEAQ as CDR2. Inclusive of the bounding cysteine and phenylalanine, the CDR3 is 14 residues long. Solely the CDR3 DNA is kept, with 42 bases framed from the first base. V is cut by 1 base and J by 1 base, and the space between the germline ends is 7 bases. This sample's treatment or condition label indicates: in vitro stimulation with specific CMV peptide epitopes to enrich CMV-specific T cells. In regard to this clonotype: No antigen is known for it. No much larger clone is present one base from it, and per-base qualities are unavailable.

The source of this sequence is a human donor in good health (CMV status not recorded). Some clones in this sample may be carry-over from other donors' samples. Source: cultured CD8+ T cells from PBMCs, taken from culture after CMV antigen stimulation. The rearranged chain carries TRBV7-9 and TRBJ2-5, with the D gene too uncertain to name. The CDR3 sequence is CASSLETTQETQYF. The bases read TGTGCCAGCAGCTTAGAAACAACCCAAGAGACCCAGTACTTC.